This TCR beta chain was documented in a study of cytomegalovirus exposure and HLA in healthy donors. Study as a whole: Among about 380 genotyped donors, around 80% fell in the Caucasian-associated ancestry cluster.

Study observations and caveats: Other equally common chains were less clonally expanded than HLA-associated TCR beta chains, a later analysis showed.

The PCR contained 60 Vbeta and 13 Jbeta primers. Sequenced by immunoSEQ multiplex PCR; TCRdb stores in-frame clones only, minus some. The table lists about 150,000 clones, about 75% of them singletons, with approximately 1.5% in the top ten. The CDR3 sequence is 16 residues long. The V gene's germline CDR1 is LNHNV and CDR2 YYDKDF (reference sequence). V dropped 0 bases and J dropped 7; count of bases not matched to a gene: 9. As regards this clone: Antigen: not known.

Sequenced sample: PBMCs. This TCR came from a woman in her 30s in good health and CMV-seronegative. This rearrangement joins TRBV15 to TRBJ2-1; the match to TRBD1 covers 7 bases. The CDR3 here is CATSRDLRGLLNEQFF. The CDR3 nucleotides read TGTGCCACCAGCAGAGATCTAAGGGGGCTCCTAAATGAGCAGTTCTTC.